The 15 T cell receptor beta chains below all came from one sample that was sequenced in a study of cytomegalovirus exposure and HLA in healthy donors. Primers: 60 Vbeta forward and 13 Jbeta reverse. Measured with immunoSEQ multiplex PCR; TCRdb has only the in-frame clones, and not every one. The sample holds about 140,000 clones, around 82% seen once. The material sequenced was PBMCs. These receptors came from a female donor in good health and CMV-seronegative.

J is TRBJ2-6 and V is TRBV6-5, with D possibly matching TRBD2 (6 bases). In germline, CDR1 is MNHEY, CDR2 SVGAGI. Trimming cost V 5 bases and J 1 base, with 9 bases left between them. This CDR3 is built from 15 residues. The CDR3 DNA reads TGTGCCAGCAGTGGGAGGTATTCTGGGGCCAACGTCCTGACTTTC. It translates to CASSGRYSGANVLTF.

A few counts support this clone. The chain is built from TRBV5-3 and TRBJ1-1, with a weak D call TRBD1 (6 bases). TRBV5-3 is identified as an open reading frame with a role that is uncertain. The CDR3 spans 11 residues. V gave up 8 bases and J gave up 3 bases, with 8 bases separating them. For the CDR3, the DNA is TGTGCCAGCAAGGGGGACACTGAAGCTTTCTTT. Translating it yields CASKGDTEAFF.

This chain uses TRBV7-8 with TRBJ1-3, with D perhaps TRBD1 (6 bases). There are 15 residues in the CDR3. V lost 5 bases and J lost 0, with 11 bases in between. Germline V gene sequence: CDR1 SGHVS, CDR2 FQNEAQ. The CDR3 is CASSKRGLSGNTIYF. The CDR3 DNA reads as TGTGCCAGCAGCAAGCGGGGGCTCTCTGGAAACACCATATATTTT.

This clone has only one observation. The rearrangement links TRBV28 to TRBJ2-1, with 7 bases aligning to TRBD2. The CDR3 is 13 amino acids. The V segment lost 2 bases and the J segment 10 bases; nucleotides outside the gene matches: 5. The germline gives CDR1 MDHEN, CDR2 SYDVKM. CDR3: CASSLIGAGEQFF. CDR3 nucleotides: TGTGCCAGCAGTTTAATCGGAGCGGGAGAGCAGTTCTTC.

The V call is TRBV30, the J call TRBJ2-5; 9 bases align to TRBD1. CDR3 length: 16 amino acids. The J segment lost 5 bases and the V segment lost 1 base, leaving 11 bases of the junction unmatched. Germline CDR1 reads GTSNPN; CDR2 reads SVGIG (reference sequence). The CDR3 reads CAWSDASGTGLETQYF. Written as DNA, the CDR3 is TGTGCCTGGAGTGACGCCTCCGGGACAGGGTTGGAGACCCAGTACTTC.

As to this clone: A read error is likely, as this CDR3 ends without the conserved phenylalanine or tryptophan. Because the CDR3's place on the DNA is in doubt, the DNA is left out and the CDR3 is given as listed by TCRdb. The chain recombines TRBV2 with TRBJ2-7; the table assigns TRBD1, which was not confirmed against the DNA. Ends included, the CDR3 has 13 residues. Germline assignment: CDR1 SNHLY and CDR2 FYNNEI. CDR3 residues: CASSERGGRVPIL.

This clone has only a few counts. This chain joins TRBV5-1 and TRBJ2-7; D might be TRBD1 (6 bases). Trimming pared 2 bases from V and 4 bases from J, leaving 25 bases between. This CDR3 contains 18 residues. The germline V gene has CDR1 SGHRS and CDR2 YFSETQ. The CDR3 loop reads CASSLEPTGTQKPYEQYF. For the CDR3, the DNA is TGCGCCAGCAGCTTAGAACCCACAGGGACCCAAAAACCTTACGAGCAGTACTTC.

This chain joins TRBV29-1 and TRBJ2-3; a possible D gene is TRBD2 (6 bases). Germline CDR1 and CDR2: SQVTM and ANQGSEA. Trimming left V 4 bases short and J 2 bases short, with 7 bases between. The CDR3 loop spans 12 amino acids. The CDR3 bases are TGCAGCGTTGCACTAGCCACAGATACGCAGTATTTT. It encodes CSVALATDTQYF.

To note about this clone: The same CDR3 arises from other DNA sequences in this sample as well. This chain joins TRBV6-6 and TRBJ1-5; D remains unclear. The germline V and J ends were trimmed by 7 bases and 1 base, with 8 bases remaining between them. The CDR3 runs to 13 residues. Germline values: CDR1 MNHNY, CDR2 SVGAGI (reference sequence). The CDR3 sequence is CASTPGSNQPQHF. The CDR3 nucleotides read TGTGCCAGCACACCCGGGAGCAATCAGCCCCAGCATTTT.

The V and J genes are TRBV6-5 and TRBJ1-1; D may be TRBD1 (5 bases). The CDR3 has 15 amino acids. From germline, CDR1 is MNHEY and CDR2 SVGAGI. V dropped 4 bases and J dropped 4 bases, with 16 bases sitting between them. In DNA form, the CDR3 reads TGTGCCAGCAGTTCCCCGGGGCGCGGGAGCACTGAAGCTTTCTTT. It codes for CASSSPGRGSTEAFF.

V usage is TRBV18 and J usage is TRBJ1-3, with D possibly being TRBD1 (5 bases). V lost 4 bases and J lost 4, with 14 bases in between. This CDR3 spans 15 amino acids. Germline-derived CDR1 and CDR2 are KGHSH and LQKENI. This CDR3 is CASSQVQGRGNTIYF. The CDR3 coding sequence is TGTGCCAGCTCACAGGTGCAGGGTCGAGGAAACACCATATATTTT.

This clone was detected only once. The rearrangement uses TRBV2 and TRBJ2-5; D perhaps matches TRBD1 (6 bases). Germline V gene sequence: CDR1 SNHLY, CDR2 FYNNEI. V lost 4 bases, J lost 5 bases, and 11 bases lay in between. The CDR3 loop spans 13 amino acids. The CDR3 loop reads CASSAGQLETQYF. The CDR3 bases are TGTGCCAGCAGTGCCGGACAGTTGGAGACCCAGTACTTC.

V and J are TRBV27 and TRBJ2-3, with 7 bases matching TRBD2. CDR3 length equals 16 residues. Germline V gene lookup returns CDR1 MNHEY and CDR2 SMNVEV (reference sequence). Losses at the gene ends were 2 bases for V and 3 bases for J; bases not matched to a gene: 8. CDR3 sequence (DNA): TGTGCCAGCAGTTTAAATGGGAGGGCCGGTACAGATACGCAGTATTTT. It codes for CASSLNGRAGTDTQYF.

The CDR3 is CASSRDRVGSPLHF. DNA for the CDR3: TGTGCCAGCAGCCGGGACAGGGTTGGTTCACCCCTCCACTTT. The chain is built from TRBV5-6 and TRBJ1-6, with 9 bases identical to TRBD1. J lost 9 bases, V lost 4 bases, and 5 bases had no gene match. CDR1 and CDR2 from the germline V gene are SGHDT and YYEEEE. This CDR3 has 14 residues. The full variable domain, its missing parts supplied by reference TRBV5-6 and TRBJ1-6, is DAGVTQSPTHLIKTRGQQVTLRCSPKSGHDTVSWYQQALGQGPQFIFQYYEEEERQRGNFPDRFSGHQFPNYSSELNVNALLLGDSALYLCASSRDRVGSPLHFGNGTRLTVT.

The J gene is TRBJ2-1, the V gene TRBV29-1; unclear D gene. The V end was cut by 5 bases, the J end by 0 bases, with 8 bases between. The CDR3 contains 13 residues. CDR1 is SQVTM, CDR2 ANQGSEA, per germline. CDR3 bases: TGCAGCGTTCTAGGCCGCTCCTACAATGAGCAGTTCTTC. The encoded protein is CSVLGRSYNEQFF.